The 10 T cell receptor beta chains given below trace back to one sample, sequenced in a study of shared clonotypes between healthy human individuals. The method was immunoSEQ multiplex PCR; TCRdb's version includes in-frame clones alone and lacks a portion of them. This repertoire shows 2 million to 3 million clones, 93% found once; its top ten account for around 0.4%. The sequencing sample was made of naive CD4+ T cells from PBMCs. Subset denoted: CD45RA+ positively selected. Receptor source: a man aged 18-30 years in good health. Some clones in this sample may be carry-over from other donors' samples.

V gene TRBV19 combines with J gene TRBJ2-1; 9 bases line up with TRBD1. Per the germline V gene, CDR1 is LNHDA and CDR2 is SQIVND (reference sequence). V shed 4 bases and J 2 bases; nucleotides not matched to a gene: 3. The CDR3 length is 15 residues. CDR3 nucleotide sequence: TGTGCCAGTAGTACACGGGACAGGGCCTACAATGAGCAGTTCTTC. It translates to CASSTRDRAYNEQFF.

The CDR3 DNA sequence: TGCGCCAGCAGCCAATCACTAGCGGGTCAGGAGACCCAGTACTTC. Encoded protein: CASSQSLAGQETQYF. The V gene is TRBV4-3, the J gene TRBJ2-5, with TRBD2 identical over 9 bases. Germline values: CDR1 LGHNA, CDR2 YSLEER. With V trimmed by 2 bases and J by 5 bases, 6 bases remained unmatched. CDR3 length: 15 residues.

For this clone: Other DNA sequences in the same sample also yield this CDR3. V gene TRBV30 combines with J gene TRBJ1-5, with D perhaps matching TRBD1 (5 bases). Trimming took off 2 bases at V and 3 bases at J, with 8 bases between the two ends. The length of the CDR3 is 13 residues. Germline loops: CDR1 GTSNPN, CDR2 SVGIG (reference sequence). CDR3 amino acids: CAWSRRDNQPQHF. CDR3 coding DNA: TGTGCCTGGAGTCGCAGGGACAATCAGCCCCAGCATTTT.

The chain joins TRBV6-1 to TRBJ2-7, with 10 bases fitting TRBD2. In germline, CDR1 is MNHNS, CDR2 SASEGT. The CDR3 sequence is 14 residues long. With V trimmed by 7 bases and J by 1 base, 4 bases remained unmatched. In DNA, the CDR3 is TGTGCCAGCACTAGCGGGGGCGCTTCCTACGAGCAGTACTTC. Translating it yields CASTSGGASYEQYF.

The chain carries TRBV19 and TRBJ1-2; possibly TRBD1 for D (6 bases). V gave up 6 bases and J gave up 4 bases, with 15 bases separating them. From germline, CDR1 is LNHDA and CDR2 SQIVND (reference sequence). This CDR3 region has 14 residues. CDR3 region: CASSMDRTGYGYTF. The DNA of the CDR3 is TGTGCCAGTAGCATGGACAGAACCGGCTATGGCTACACCTTC.

This clone was counted only a few times. The CDR3 region is CASSHPINEQFF. The DNA of the CDR3 is TGTGCCAGCAGCCACCCCATCAATGAGCAGTTCTTC. The V call is TRBV6-6, the J call TRBJ2-1; D call uncertain. CDR1 is MNHNY, CDR2 SVGAGI, per germline (reference sequence). The V gene lost 6 bases and the J gene lost 6 bases, with 9 bases spanning the gap. The CDR3 is 12 amino acids.

This chain connects TRBV7-3 to TRBJ2-1; possibly TRBD1 or TRBD2 for D (6 bases each). From germline, CDR1 is SGHTA and CDR2 FQGTGA. This CDR3 has 13 residues. The V gene lost 4 bases and the J gene lost 10 bases, with 14 bases spanning the gap. The DNA of the CDR3 is TGTGCCAGCAGCTACAACCGAGGGGGGGAGCAGTTCTTC. Translating gives CASSYNRGGEQFF.

This chain connects TRBV9 to TRBJ2-2; the D gene is possibly TRBD2 (6 bases). The CDR3 consists of 16 residues. V was shortened by 2 bases and J by 2 bases, with 13 bases between the two germline ends. Per the germline V gene, CDR1 is SGDLS and CDR2 is YYNGEE. The CDR3, as DNA: TGTGCCAGCAGCGTTGACGGGACTTCCAACACCGGGGAGCTGTTTTTT. Its translation: CASSVDGTSNTGELFF.

In this sample, this clone turned up once. The chain carries TRBV5-1 and TRBJ2-4; TRBD1 aligns across 9 bases. J gave up 2 bases and V 4 bases, and 7 bases lay outside the gene matches. Germline CDR1 is SGHRS and CDR2 is YFSETQ. The CDR3 has 16 residues. This CDR3 is CASSPGTGTTKNIQYF. DNA for the CDR3: TGCGCCAGCAGCCCCGGGACAGGGACTACCAAAAACATTCAGTACTTC.

The chain uses TRBV5-1 and TRBJ2-3, with TRBD1 matching 8 bases. V shed 4 bases, J shed 12 bases, and the junction held 4 bases outside the gene matches. CDR3 length: 11 amino acids. CDR1 and CDR2 from the germline V gene are SGHRS and YFSETQ. CDR3 sequence: CASSPDRDQYF. The DNA for the CDR3 is TGCGCCAGCAGCCCGGACAGGGATCAGTATTTT.